This TCR beta chain stems from a study of T cells expressing NK-cell markers. TCRdb reprocessed the 5' RACE reads; each CDR3 protein has one entry and no DNA is given. The listing records roughly 350,000 distinct CDR3 sequences. The CDR3 is 15 amino acids. Germline lookup yields CDR1 SEHNR and CDR2 FQNEAQ (reference sequence). The receptor was derived from a man between 18 and 69 years old in good health. The V and J genes are TRBV7-9 and TRBJ2-1; TCRdb proposes TRBD2, but this gene call is untestable without DNA. The sequencing input was blood T cells: a sorted CD56 or NKG2C T cell subset, CD4+ or CD8+ T cells, or bulk PBMC T cells (not recorded which). CDR3 in amino acids: CASSAPRLGEYEQFF.